This T cell receptor beta chain was captured by sequencing in a study of T cell responses to AZD1222 COVID-19 vaccine. This clone was seen only once. TCRdb keeps only in-frame clones here, not all; method: immunoSEQ multiplex PCR. The data show 100,000 to 150,000 clones, 90% seen once. The sample consisted of peripheral blood, taken on day 0 of MenACWY control vaccination. This sequence originates from an adult in good health.

The CDR3 nucleotides are TGTGCCAGCAGTGAGCGATTGGGGCCGACCCCGAACACCGGGGAGCTGTTTTTT. The encoded protein is CASSERLGPTPNTGELFF. The gene calls are TRBV6-1 and TRBJ2-2; D perhaps matches TRBD1 (5 bases). This CDR3 has 18 amino acids. Per the germline V gene, CDR1 is MNHNS and CDR2 is SASEGT. The V end lost 3 bases, the J end lost 0 bases, and 17 bases lay between the germline ends.